This TCR beta chain is drawn from a study of T cells in Graves' hyperthyroidism and ophthalmopathy. General study results and limits: In blood, most of the thyroid clonotypes expanded above 0.001 were also present. Through a model of 13 V-J features, ophthalmopathy was separated from stable hyperthyroidism.

The CDR3 spans 14 residues. Per germline, CDR1 DFQATT and CDR2 SNEGSKA (reference sequence). Trimming took 7 bases from V and 1 from J; bases not matched to a gene: 6. Patients with ophthalmopathy all had a Clinical Activity Score of at least 3, a NOSPECS grade of at least 4 and duration under 3 months. Authors of the study amplified TCR beta CDR3 regions from RNA transcripts. Using the HTBI primer set, a first-round RT-PCR was run on the TCR CDR3. TCRdb called the multiplex PCR reads again in MiXCR, with one record for every CDR3 protein. The table has over 450,000 distinct CDR3 sequences, 15% to 20% seen once. A word on this clonotype: Its antigen is not identified.

This clonotype was sampled from a woman aged 18-29 years with Graves' ophthalmopathy. The material sequenced was blood. V usage is TRBV20-1 and J usage is TRBJ2-3; TRBD2 matches 9 bases. The CDR3 coding sequence is TGCAGTGTTCATAGCGGGGGAGGCACAGATACGCAGTATTTT. Translated: CSVHSGGGTDTQYF.